Listed here are 20 T cell receptor beta chains from one sample, sequenced in a study of blood T cell repertoires in COVID-19. Assay: immunoSEQ multiplex PCR; the TCRdb copy retains only in-frame clones and omits some. The data show around 73,000 clones, 65% to 85% seen once. Sequencing input: peripheral blood. These receptor sequences come from a human donor in a cohort sampled during active COVID-19.

The genes are TRBV11-2 and TRBJ1-4; D is unresolved. V was cut by 0 bases and J by 11 bases, with 7 bases left in between. The CDR3 contains 12 residues. Germline V lookup: CDR1 SGHAT, CDR2 FQNNGV. The CDR3 DNA reads TGTGCCAGCAGCTTAGATATGTCGAAACTGTTTTTT. Translation gives CASSLDMSKLFF.

The chain uses TRBV7-2 and TRBJ1-2; D remains ambiguous. From germline, CDR1 is SGHTA and CDR2 FQGNSA. The CDR3 runs to 15 residues. Trimming pared 5 bases from V and 7 bases from J, leaving 20 bases between. The CDR3, as DNA: TGTGCCAGCAGCGCAGGCGGGATCTTGCTTGGTGGCTACACCTTC. This gives the protein CASSAGGILLGGYTF. The full variable domain, completed using reference TRBV7-2 and TRBJ1-2, is GAGVSQSPSNKVTEKGKDVELRCDPISGHTALYWYRQSLGQGLEFLIYFQGNSAPDKSGLPSDRFSAERTGGSVSTLTIQRTQQEDSAVYLCASSAGGILLGGYTFGSGTRLTVV.

This chain uses TRBV5-1 with TRBJ1-2, with D unresolved. The CDR3 loop spans 15 amino acids. The V and J ends lost 6 bases and 0 bases respectively, with 15 bases between them. Per germline, CDR1 SGHRS and CDR2 YFSETQ. CDR3 nucleotides: TGCGCCAGCATGGGGTCGAGGGATCCTAACTATGGCTACACCTTC. Translating it yields CASMGSRDPNYGYTF.

V gene TRBV2 combines with J gene TRBJ2-6; possibly TRBD2 for D (5 bases). Trimming removed 8 bases from V and 0 bases from J, with 17 bases in between. This CDR3 is 17 amino acids long. Germline V lookup: CDR1 SNHLY, CDR2 FYNNEI. DNA for the CDR3: TGTGCCAGCTCGGGGATCGAAACCCTCTCTGGGGCCAACGTCCTGACTTTC. It specifies CASSGIETLSGANVLTF.

The chain has TRBV12-5 and TRBJ2-2; 10 bases fit TRBD1. The CDR3 has 15 residues. Germline V gene sequence: CDR1 LGHNT, CDR2 FRNRAP. Trimming at V came to 6 bases and at J to 5 bases, leaving 6 bases not matched to a gene. CDR3 nucleotide sequence: TGTGCTAGTGGACCGGGACAGGGGATGACCGGGGAGCTGTTTTTT. Encoded protein: CASGPGQGMTGELFF.

The chain couples TRBV28 to TRBJ1-3; the D gene is possibly TRBD1 (6 bases). V lost 11 bases to trimming and J lost 3 bases, with 11 bases between them. This CDR3 has 12 residues. Germline V gene lookup returns CDR1 MDHEN and CDR2 SYDVKM. CDR3 residues: CAYKGDGNTIYF. Written as DNA, the CDR3 is TGTGCCTACAAGGGGGATGGAAACACCATATATTTT. The full variable domain, rest sourced from reference TRBV28 and TRBJ1-3, is DVKVTQSSRYLVKRTGEKVFLECVQDMDHENMFWYRQDPGLGLRLIYFSYDVKMKEKGDIPEGYSVSREKKERFSLILESASTNQTSMYLCAYKGDGNTIYFGEGSWLTVV.

The V call is TRBV9, the J call TRBJ2-2; possible D gene TRBD2, 5 bases. Per germline, CDR1 SGDLS and CDR2 YYNGEE. The V gene lost 4 bases and the J gene lost 5 bases, with 15 bases spanning the gap. The CDR3 is 15 residues long. The CDR3 region has the DNA TGTGCCAGCAGCAAGTCGACCGGCGGGACCGGGGAGCTGTTTTTT. Translating it yields CASSKSTGGTGELFF.

The rearrangement uses TRBV27 and TRBJ1-2; 7 positions agree with TRBD1. The CDR3 spans 15 residues. The V gene's germline CDR1 is MNHEY and CDR2 SMNVEV (reference sequence). Germline trimming cut 3 bases from V and 0 bases from J; bases unmatched to any gene: 4. The CDR3 spells CASSFLGTANYGYTF. The CDR3 DNA follows: TGTGCCAGCAGTTTTTTAGGGACAGCTAACTATGGCTACACCTTC.

V and J are TRBV6-5 and TRBJ1-2, with TRBD1 matching over 8 bases. Germline V gene lookup returns CDR1 MNHEY and CDR2 SVGAGI. V trimming: 7 bases; J trimming: 7 bases; junction bases outside the gene matches: 5. The CDR3 extends over 12 amino acids. The CDR3 region has the DNA TGTGCCAGCACAACAGGGGGACTTGGCTACACCTTC. It specifies CASTTGGLGYTF.

The gene calls are TRBV7-2 and TRBJ2-2; 9 nucleotides match TRBD1. The CDR3 loop spans 17 amino acids. The V segment lost 5 bases and the J segment 1 base; nucleotides outside the gene matches: 8. CDR1 is SGHTA and CDR2 is FQGNSA in the germline V gene. CDR3 DNA: TGTGCCAGCAGCCGGGGGACAGGGCTCGGGAACACCGGGGAGCTGTTTTTT. It yields the protein CASSRGTGLGNTGELFF.

The genes are TRBV3-1 (or the pseudogene TRBV3-2) and TRBJ1-5, with 8 bases lining up with TRBD1. V shed 2 bases, J shed 7 bases, and the junction held 4 bases outside the gene matches. CDR1 and CDR2 from the germline V gene are LGHDT and YNNKEL (reference sequence). The length of the CDR3 is 14 residues. In nucleotides, the CDR3 is TGTGCCAGCAGCCAATCAGGGGGCGGACAGCCCCAGCATTTT. Amino acids: CASSQSGGGQPQHF.

Points on this clone: The same CDR3 is also encoded by other DNA sequences in this sample. The J gene is TRBJ2-5, the V gene TRBV16, with TRBD2 identical over 13 bases. Losses at the gene ends were 3 bases for V and 2 bases for J; bases not matched to a gene: 9. The CDR3 consists of 18 residues. CDR1 and CDR2 (germline): KGHSY, FQNENV. DNA of the CDR3: TGTGCCAGCAGCCAGAGGACTAGCGGGGGTGTCTATCAAGAGACCCAGTACTTC. Residues: CASSQRTSGGVYQETQYF. The complete variable domain, with remaining parts taken from reference TRBV16 and TRBJ2-5, reads GEEVAQTPKHLVRGEGQKAKLYCAPIKGHSYVFWYQQVLKNEFKFLISFQNENVFDETGMPKERFSAKCLPNSPCSLEIQATKLEDSAVYFCASSQRTSGGVYQETQYFGPGTRLLVL.

The V call is TRBV28, the J call TRBJ2-2; 9 bases match TRBD1. The CDR3 sequence is 15 residues long. Germline V lookup: CDR1 MDHEN, CDR2 SYDVKM. V dropped 7 bases and J dropped 2; count of bases not matched to a gene: 5. CDR3 region: CASTTGQGNTGELFF. CDR3 nucleotides: TGTGCCAGCACGACGGGACAGGGAAACACCGGGGAGCTGTTTTTT.

V gene TRBV6-1 combines with J gene TRBJ1-6, with D possibly matching TRBD1 (5 bases). The germline V gene encodes CDR1 MNHNS and CDR2 SASEGT. Trimming took off 2 bases at V and 3 bases at J, with 14 bases between the two ends. This CDR3 spans 17 amino acids. The CDR3 sequence: CASSELLAGHYNSPLHF. In DNA form, the CDR3 reads TGTGCCAGCAGTGAATTGTTGGCAGGGCACTATAATTCACCCCTCCACTTT.

The CDR3 loop reads CASSLGTGDSPLHF. CDR3 nucleotide sequence: TGTGCCAGCAGCTTAGGCACGGGGGATTCACCCCTCCACTTT. This chain links TRBV7-8 with TRBJ1-6, with TRBD1 as a possible D gene (5 bases). Germline V CDR1 and CDR2: SGHVS, FQNEAQ. V lost 1 base to trimming and J lost 8 bases, with 9 bases between them. This CDR3 spans 14 amino acids. Filled out from reference TRBV7-8 and TRBJ1-6, the complete variable domain reads GAGVSQSPRYKVAKRGQDVALRCDPISGHVSLFWYQQALGQGPEFLTYFQNEAQLDKSGLPSDRFFAERPEGSVSTLKIQRTQQEDSAVYLCASSLGTGDSPLHFGNGTRLTVT.

This clone appeared a single time. The chain joins TRBV5-1 to TRBJ2-5, with TRBD2 as a possible D gene (6 bases). Looked up from germline, CDR1 is SGHRS and CDR2 is YFSETQ. This CDR3 spans 14 amino acids. Trimming took 0 bases from V and 5 from J, leaving 11 bases between them. CDR3 bases: TGCGCCAGCAGCTTGGGGTCCGGAGGGGAGACCCAGTACTTC. Protein sequence: CASSLGSGGETQYF.

CDR3 amino acids: CSVGSTGKETQYF. The CDR3 DNA reads as TGCAGCGTGGGGAGCACAGGGAAAGAGACCCAGTACTTC. The chain recombines TRBV29-1 with TRBJ2-5, with D possibly being TRBD1 (6 bases). Germline loops: CDR1 SQVTM, CDR2 ANQGSEA. Trimming left V 6 bases short and J 3 bases short, with 14 bases between. CDR3 length: 13 residues.

V gene TRBV2 combines with J gene TRBJ2-3; 11 nucleotides align to TRBD2. Looked up from germline, CDR1 is SNHLY and CDR2 is FYNNEI. V dropped 6 bases and J dropped 9; count of bases not matched to a gene: 11. This CDR3 contains 15 residues. The CDR3 nucleotides read TGTGCCAGCAGGGGACTAGCGGACCCGGAGGGGACGCAGTATTTT. Residues: CASRGLADPEGTQYF.

This chain links TRBV27 with TRBJ2-5, with TRBD1 matching over 10 bases. V dropped 6 bases and J dropped 5; count of bases not matched to a gene: 6. This CDR3 has 14 residues. Germline assignment: CDR1 MNHEY and CDR2 SMNVEV (reference sequence). The CDR3 reads CASRTTGGWETQYF. CDR3 bases: TGTGCCAGCAGAACGACAGGGGGCTGGGAGACCCAGTACTTC.

J is TRBJ2-1 and V is TRBV6-5; a possible D gene is TRBD2 (5 bases). CDR1 MNHEY and CDR2 SVGAGI come from the germline V gene. V was shortened by 6 bases and J by 6 bases, with 6 bases between the two germline ends. This CDR3 is built from 11 residues. CDR3 amino acids: CASRTSNEQFF. The CDR3 DNA reads TGTGCCAGCAGAACTAGCAATGAGCAGTTCTTC.